This TCR beta chain was captured in a study of cytomegalovirus exposure and HLA in healthy donors. Study-wide results and caveats: There were some V segments, including TRBV6-2 and TRBV6-3, excluded as indistinguishable.

The CDR3 is made up of 15 amino acids. V lost 6 bases, J lost 7 bases, and 10 bases stayed unmatched. Germline V gene lookup returns CDR1 MNHEY and CDR2 SMNVEV (reference sequence). The primer mix had 60 Vbeta and 13 Jbeta primers. Here immunoSEQ multiplex PCR was the method, and the copy in TCRdb shows in-frame clones only, minus some. The sample holds about 200,000 clones; 80% to 85% are singletons and the top ten take about 1.8%. As regards this clone: Its antigen is unidentified.

Specimen: PBMCs. The receptor's source is a woman under 30 in good health and CMV-seronegative. The chain carries TRBV27 and TRBJ2-7, with 12 nucleotides matching TRBD1. The CDR3: CASSTTGQGAVEQYF. The CDR3 bases are TGTGCCAGCAGCACTACGGGACAGGGGGCGGTTGAGCAGTACTTC.